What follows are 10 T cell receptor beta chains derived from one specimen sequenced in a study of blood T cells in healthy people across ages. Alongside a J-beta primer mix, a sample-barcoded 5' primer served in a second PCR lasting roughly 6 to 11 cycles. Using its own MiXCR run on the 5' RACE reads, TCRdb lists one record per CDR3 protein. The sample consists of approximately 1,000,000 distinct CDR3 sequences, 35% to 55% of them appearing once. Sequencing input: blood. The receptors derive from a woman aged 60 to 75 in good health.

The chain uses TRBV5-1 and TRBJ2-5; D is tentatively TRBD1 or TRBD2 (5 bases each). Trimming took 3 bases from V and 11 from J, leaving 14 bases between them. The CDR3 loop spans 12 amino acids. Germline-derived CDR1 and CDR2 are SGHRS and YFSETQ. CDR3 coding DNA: TGCGCCAGCAGCTGGGACGGTGGTGAGCAGTACTTC. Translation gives CASSWDGGEQYF.

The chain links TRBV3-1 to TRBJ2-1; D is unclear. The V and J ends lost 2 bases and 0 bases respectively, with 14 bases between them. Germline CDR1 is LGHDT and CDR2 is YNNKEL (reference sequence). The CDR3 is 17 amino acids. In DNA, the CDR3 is TGTGCCAGCAGCCAAAGTTTGGGCTGGGGCTCCTACAATGAGCAGTTCTTC. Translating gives CASSQSLGWGSYNEQFF.

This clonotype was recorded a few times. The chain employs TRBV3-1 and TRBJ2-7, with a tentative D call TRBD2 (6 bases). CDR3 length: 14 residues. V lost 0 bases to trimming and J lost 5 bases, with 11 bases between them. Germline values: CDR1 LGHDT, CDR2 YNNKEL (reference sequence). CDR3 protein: CASSQDLRRDEQYF. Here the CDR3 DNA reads TGTGCCAGCAGCCAAGATCTCAGGAGGGACGAGCAGTACTTC.

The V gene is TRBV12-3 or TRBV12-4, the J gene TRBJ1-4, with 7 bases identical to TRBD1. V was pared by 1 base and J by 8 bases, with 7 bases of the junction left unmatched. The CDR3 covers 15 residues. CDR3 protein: CASSLETGRTEKLFF. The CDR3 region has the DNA TGTGCCAGCAGTTTAGAGACAGGGCGGACGGAAAAACTGTTTTTT.

The CDR3 is CASSSRIPGTQYF. CDR3 bases: TGTGCCAGCAGCTCCAGGATCCCAGGTACGCAGTATTTT. V gene TRBV7-8 combines with J gene TRBJ2-3; no reliable D call. This CDR3 spans 13 amino acids. Germline V gives CDR1 SGHVS, CDR2 FQNEAQ. The V end lost 4 bases, the J end lost 8 bases, and 13 bases lay between the germline ends.

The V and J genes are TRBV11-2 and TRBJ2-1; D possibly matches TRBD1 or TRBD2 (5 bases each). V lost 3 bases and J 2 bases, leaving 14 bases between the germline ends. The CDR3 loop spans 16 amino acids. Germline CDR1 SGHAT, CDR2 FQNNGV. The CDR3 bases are TGTGCCAGCAGCTTCTTGGGGCGGGTTGCCTACAATGAGCAGTTCTTC. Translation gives CASSFLGRVAYNEQFF.

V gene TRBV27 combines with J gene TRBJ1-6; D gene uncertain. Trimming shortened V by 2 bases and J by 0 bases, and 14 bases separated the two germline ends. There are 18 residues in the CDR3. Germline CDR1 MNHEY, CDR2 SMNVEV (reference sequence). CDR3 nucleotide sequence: TGTGCCAGCAGTTTACGCGAGCCGGGGAGCTCCTATAATTCACCCCTCCACTTT. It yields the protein CASSLREPGSSYNSPLHF.

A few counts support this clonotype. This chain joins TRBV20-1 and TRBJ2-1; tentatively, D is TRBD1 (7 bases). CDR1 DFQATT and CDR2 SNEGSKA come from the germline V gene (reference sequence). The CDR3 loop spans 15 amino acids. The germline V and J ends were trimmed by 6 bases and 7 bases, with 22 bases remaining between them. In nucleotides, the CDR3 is TGCAGTGCCCGAACCGGACAGGTTGGAGGGAATGAGCAGTTCTTC. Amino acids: CSARTGQVGGNEQFF.

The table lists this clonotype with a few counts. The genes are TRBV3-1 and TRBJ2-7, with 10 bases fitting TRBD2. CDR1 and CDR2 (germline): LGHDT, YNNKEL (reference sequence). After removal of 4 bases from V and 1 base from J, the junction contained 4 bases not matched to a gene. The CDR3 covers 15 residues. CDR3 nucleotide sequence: TGTGCCAGCAGCCCTAGCGGGAGCCTATCCTACGAGCAGTACTTC. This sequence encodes CASSPSGSLSYEQYF.

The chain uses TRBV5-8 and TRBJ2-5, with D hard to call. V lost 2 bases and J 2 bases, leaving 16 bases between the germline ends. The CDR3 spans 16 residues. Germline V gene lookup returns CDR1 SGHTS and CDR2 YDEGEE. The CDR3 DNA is TGTGCCAGCAGCTTAATGGCTGGTGCACAGCAAGAGACCCAGTACTTC. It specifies CASSLMAGAQQETQYF. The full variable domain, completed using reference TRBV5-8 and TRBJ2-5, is EAGVTQSPTHLIKTRGQQATLRCSPISGHTSVYWYQQALGLGLQFLLWYDEGEERNRGNFPPRFSGRQFPNYSSELNVNALELEDSALYLCASSLMAGAQQETQYFGPGTRLLVL.